Following are 29 T cell receptor beta chains from one sample sequenced in a study of blood T cell repertoires in COVID-19. Sequencing used immunoSEQ multiplex PCR; TCRdb keeps in-frame clones, though not all of them. The sample records around 380,000 clones, 81% being singletons. Sequencing used peripheral blood. The receptors derive from a human donor with acute or convalescent COVID-19. The donor label of this sample is uncertain.

This chain connects TRBV4-1 to TRBJ1-2; D possibly corresponds to TRBD1 (5 bases). Germline CDR1 is MGHRA and CDR2 is YSYEKL. Deletions cut 2 bases from V and 3 bases from J, with 10 bases between. The CDR3 extends over 14 amino acids. The CDR3 coding sequence is TGCGCCAGCAGCCAACAGGGAGGAGACTATGGCTACACCTTC. As protein: CASSQQGGDYGYTF.

This chain uses TRBV12-3 or TRBV12-4 with TRBJ2-3, with TRBD2 matching 7 bases. V lost 11 bases, J lost 2 bases, and 4 bases stayed unmatched. The CDR3 is 12 amino acids. In DNA form, the CDR3 reads TGTGCCGACCGGGACTACACAGATACGCAGTATTTT. Its translation: CADRDYTDTQYF.

The chain links TRBV6-2 or TRBV6-3 to TRBJ1-5, with TRBD1 identical over 8 bases. CDR1 MNHEY and CDR2 SVGEGT come from the germline V gene. This CDR3 comprises 21 residues. Trimming took 0 bases from V and 3 from J; bases not matched to a gene: 19. The CDR3 coding sequence is TGTGCCAGCAGTTACTCGTTTATTGGGACAGAGAACAGGGGGGACAATCAGCCCCAGCATTTT. This sequence encodes CASSYSFIGTENRGDNQPQHF.

The rearrangement uses TRBV7-2 and TRBJ2-7; a possible D gene is TRBD2 (6 bases). Germline CDR1 SGHTA, CDR2 FQGNSA. V dropped 4 bases and J dropped 4 bases, with 17 bases sitting between them. The CDR3 loop spans 15 amino acids. CDR3 loop: CASSSAAGRMYEQYF. The CDR3, as DNA: TGTGCCAGCAGCTCCGCCGCGGGGAGGATGTACGAGCAGTACTTC.

The gene calls are TRBV5-3 and TRBJ1-1; 10 bases match TRBD1. TRBV5-3 has ORF status, its function being uncertain. Losses at the gene ends were 3 bases for V and 0 bases for J; bases not matched to a gene: 11. The CDR3 has 18 amino acids. CDR3 DNA: TGTGCCAGAAGCTCACGACCCGGGACAGGGGACATGAACACTGAAGCTTTCTTT. The encoded protein is CARSSRPGTGDMNTEAFF.

This clone was observed once. This CDR3 is CASSQDGGATRNSPLHF. The CDR3 bases are TGCGCCAGCAGCCAAGATGGGGGGGCAACGCGCAATTCACCCCTCCACTTT. The V and J genes are TRBV4-1 and TRBJ1-6; a weak D match, TRBD1 (6 bases). The CDR3 is made up of 17 amino acids. Germline CDR1 and CDR2: MGHRA and YSYEKL. The V gene lost 0 bases and the J gene lost 7 bases, with 16 bases spanning the gap.

The chain has TRBV5-5 and TRBJ2-7; the D gene is possibly TRBD2 (5 bases). Germline CDR1 SGHKS, CDR2 YYEKEE (reference sequence). The CDR3 spans 13 residues. The V gene lost 0 bases and the J gene lost 4 bases, with 8 bases spanning the gap. The CDR3 sequence: CASSLVPGYEQYF. The CDR3 DNA is TGTGCCAGCAGCTTGGTCCCGGGGTACGAGCAGTACTTC.

In nucleotides, the CDR3 is TGTGCCAGCAGCCCGCCCCTAGCCGTCGAGGGTGAGCAGTTCTTC. Its translation is CASSPPLAVEGEQFF. The rearrangement uses TRBV7-9 and TRBJ2-1; TRBD2 is a possible D gene (5 bases). The CDR3 contains 15 residues. Germline V gene data show CDR1 as SEHNR and CDR2 as FQNEAQ (reference sequence). V lost 5 bases, J lost 9 bases, and 20 bases lay in between.

The V call is TRBV11-3, the J call TRBJ2-1; 9 bases are shared with TRBD2. V dropped 3 bases and J dropped 4; count of bases not matched to a gene: 7. This CDR3 contains 16 residues. Germline CDR1 reads SGHNT; CDR2 reads YENEEA. CDR3 sequence reads: CASSLREGLNYNEQFF. The CDR3 nucleotides are TGTGCCAGCAGCTTGCGGGAGGGCCTAAATTACAATGAGCAGTTCTTC.

V is TRBV20-1 and J is TRBJ2-7, with 11 bases lining up with TRBD2. Germline-derived CDR1 and CDR2 are DFQATT and SNEGSKA (reference sequence). CDR3 length: 15 amino acids. Germline trimming cut 3 bases from V and 3 bases from J; bases unmatched to any gene: 7. The chain's CDR3 is CSASMGTSGSYEQYF. CDR3 sequence (DNA): TGCAGTGCTAGTATGGGGACTAGCGGTAGCTACGAGCAGTACTTC.

The chain employs TRBV7-6 and TRBJ1-3, with TRBD1 matching 11 bases. J was trimmed by 4 bases and V by 6 bases; bases with no gene match: 5. In germline, CDR1 is SGHVS, CDR2 FNYEAQ. The CDR3 is made up of 15 amino acids. The CDR3 is CASRRGQGVGNTIYF. CDR3 nucleotides: TGTGCCAGCAGACGGGGACAGGGGGTCGGAAACACCATATATTTT.

This clone appeared once. The CDR3 region is CASSPPNFEQYF. The CDR3 DNA is TGCGCCAGCAGCCCACCAAACTTCGAGCAGTACTTC. The chain employs TRBV5-1 and TRBJ2-7; D remains unclear. Germline V gene data show CDR1 as SGHRS and CDR2 as YFSETQ. The CDR3 contains 12 residues. Trimming took 4 bases from V and 6 from J, leaving 11 bases between them.

CDR3 sequence reads: CASSLVGQGATTEAFF. The CDR3 bases are TGTGCCAGCAGCTTAGTCGGGCAGGGGGCAACCACTGAAGCTTTCTTT. The V call is TRBV7-2, the J call TRBJ1-1, with TRBD1 matching 8 bases. Unmatched junction bases numbered 8, after V lost 1 base and J lost 4 bases. Germline CDR1 reads SGHTA; CDR2 reads FQGNSA. CDR3 length equals 16 residues. The full variable domain, with the rest looked up from reference TRBV7-2 and TRBJ1-1, is GAGVSQSPSNKVTEKGKDVELRCDPISGHTALYWYRQSLGQGLEFLIYFQGNSAPDKSGLPSDRFSAERTGGSVSTLTIQRTQQEDSAVYLCASSLVGQGATTEAFFGQGTRLTVV.

The chain couples TRBV10-1 to TRBJ2-2, with 10 positions matching TRBD1. Looked up from germline, CDR1 is WNHNN and CDR2 is SYGVQD (reference sequence). After removal of 3 bases from V and 5 bases from J, the junction contained 3 bases not matched to a gene. The CDR3 consists of 15 residues. CDR3 loop: CASSEPGQGTGELFF. CDR3 sequence (DNA): TGCGCCAGCAGTGAACCGGGACAGGGGACCGGGGAGCTGTTTTTT.

This clone was observed a few times. The chain recombines TRBV28 with TRBJ1-1, with a tentative D call TRBD1 (6 bases). Per germline, CDR1 MDHEN and CDR2 SYDVKM. This CDR3 spans 15 amino acids. Trimming took off 5 bases at V and 5 bases at J, with 18 bases between the two ends. In DNA, the CDR3 is TGTGCCAGCAGTCAACGCCAGGGGAGGGGGACTGAAGCTTTCTTT. Amino acid sequence: CASSQRQGRGTEAFF.

The chain couples TRBV28 to TRBJ1-2, with 7 bases aligning to TRBD1. The V gene end was trimmed by 8 bases and the J gene end by 2 bases; junction bases not matched to a gene: 8. Germline loops: CDR1 MDHEN, CDR2 SYDVKM. The CDR3 is 14 residues long. CDR3 amino acids: CASRGRGLNYGYTF. CDR3 in DNA: TGTGCCAGCCGGGGCAGGGGGTTGAACTATGGCTACACCTTC.

The chain combines TRBV2 with TRBJ2-7; 10 bases are a match to TRBD1. The CDR3 runs to 15 residues. Germline V gene sequence: CDR1 SNHLY, CDR2 FYNNEI. With 10 bases clipped from V and 1 base from J, the junction kept 10 bases outside the gene matches. For the CDR3, the DNA is TGTGCCAACACAAGACAGGGGGCCTTTTCCTACGAGCAGTACTTC. This codes for CANTRQGAFSYEQYF.

V and J are TRBV9 and TRBJ2-7; TRBD1 matches at 12 bases. Germline lookup yields CDR1 SGDLS and CDR2 YYNGEE. Germline trimming cut 2 bases from V and 5 bases from J; bases unmatched to any gene: 5. The CDR3 runs 15 residues. This chain's CDR3 is CASSVSGTGGHEQYF. In DNA, the CDR3 is TGTGCCAGCAGCGTTTCCGGGACAGGGGGCCACGAGCAGTACTTC. Together with reference TRBV9 and TRBJ2-7, the CDR3 gives the full variable domain: DSGVTQTPKHLITATGQRVTLRCSPRSGDLSVYWYQQSLDQGLQFLIQYYNGEERAKGNILERFSAQQFPDLHSELNLSSLELGDSALYFCASSVSGTGGHEQYFGPGTRLTVT.

This clone showed up just once. The V call is TRBV3-1 (or the pseudogene TRBV3-2), the J call TRBJ2-5, with 14 bases lining up with TRBD2. The CDR3 extends over 19 amino acids. V shed 5 bases, J shed 4 bases, and the junction held 15 bases outside the gene matches. Germline CDR1 is LGHDT and CDR2 is YNNKEL (reference sequence). The CDR3 DNA reads as TGTGCCAGCAGCACCCGACTAGCGGGGGGGCAAACTCCGCGAGAGACCCAGTACTTC. Translated, it gives CASSTRLAGGQTPRETQYF.

This chain connects TRBV27 to TRBJ2-7; D is unclear. This CDR3 is 14 amino acids long. CDR1 is MNHEY, CDR2 SMNVEV, per germline (reference sequence). Trimming took off 4 bases at V and 5 bases at J, with 15 bases between the two ends. CDR3 residues: CASSSNGLVDEQYF. DNA for the CDR3: TGTGCCAGCAGTTCCAACGGTCTTGTCGACGAGCAGTACTTC.

The gene calls are TRBV5-1 and TRBJ2-5; a weak D match, TRBD1 (5 bases). This CDR3 has 14 amino acids. V dropped 0 bases and J dropped 1 base, with 7 bases sitting between them. CDR1 and CDR2 (germline): SGHRS, YFSETQ. The CDR3 bases are TGCGCCAGCAGCTTGGGACAGATCCAAGAGACCCAGTACTTC. Translation: CASSLGQIQETQYF.

This clone was found many times. The CDR3 sequence is CASSNNRANYGYTF. In DNA, the CDR3 is TGTGCCAGCAGTAATAACAGGGCTAACTATGGCTACACCTTC. This chain links TRBV6-2 or TRBV6-3 with TRBJ1-2; TRBD1 might be the D (6 bases). This CDR3 is 14 amino acids long. The V end lost 5 bases, the J end lost 0 bases, and 10 bases lay between the germline ends. Germline lookup yields CDR1 MNHEY and CDR2 SVGEGT.

A note on this clone: Other DNA variants within this sample encode the same CDR3. The CDR3 protein is CASSFTSGGYNEQFF. CDR3 DNA: TGTGCCAGCAGCTTCACTAGCGGGGGGTACAATGAGCAGTTCTTC. The V and J genes are TRBV11-2 and TRBJ2-1; 12 bases fit TRBD2. Germline assignment: CDR1 SGHAT and CDR2 FQNNGV. The CDR3 contains 15 residues. V was clipped by 3 bases and J by 4 bases; unmatched bases: 1.

This chain connects TRBV5-5 to TRBJ2-7; 10 bases agree with TRBD1. Germline V gene sequence: CDR1 SGHKS, CDR2 YYEKEE (reference sequence). This CDR3 is built from 14 residues. V trimming: 2 bases; J trimming: 6 bases; junction bases outside the gene matches: 5. CDR3 amino acids: CASSFRQGASEQYF. The CDR3 DNA sequence: TGTGCCAGCAGCTTTCGACAGGGGGCGTCCGAGCAGTACTTC.

The chain recombines TRBV5-1 with TRBJ2-2, with TRBD2 matching 7 bases. The CDR3 has 15 amino acids. Unmatched junction bases numbered 4, after V lost 5 bases and J lost 0 bases. Germline V CDR1 and CDR2: SGHRS, YFSETQ. CDR3 in amino acids: CASRNGLANTGELFF. The CDR3 region has the DNA TGCGCCAGCAGAAACGGACTAGCGAACACCGGGGAGCTGTTTTTT.

The V call is TRBV11-2, the J call TRBJ1-5; no firm D call. Per the germline V gene, CDR1 is SGHAT and CDR2 is FQNNGV. The V end was cut by 0 bases, the J end by 2 bases, with 2 bases between. The CDR3 covers 13 residues. CDR3 protein: CASSLDGNQPQHF. The CDR3 DNA reads as TGTGCCAGCAGCTTAGACGGCAATCAGCCCCAGCATTTT.

This chain's CDR3 is CSADRSTEAFF. The CDR3 coding sequence is TGCAGTGCTGACAGGAGCACTGAAGCTTTCTTT. This rearrangement joins TRBV20-1 to TRBJ1-1; tentatively, D is TRBD1 (6 bases). The CDR3 contains 11 residues. Trimming cost V 5 bases and J 4 bases, with 8 bases left between them. The germline CDR1 and CDR2 sequences are DFQATT and SNEGSKA (reference sequence).

The rearrangement links TRBV11-2 to TRBJ2-7; TRBD2 aligns across 11 bases. Germline V gene lookup returns CDR1 SGHAT and CDR2 FQNNGV. J gave up 2 bases and V 5 bases, and 2 bases lay outside the gene matches. The CDR3 sequence is 14 residues long. CDR3 amino acids: CASSASGRTYEQYF. The CDR3 nucleotides read TGTGCCAGCAGCGCTAGCGGGAGGACCTACGAGCAGTACTTC.

The V gene is TRBV5-1, the J gene TRBJ2-2; the D gene is possibly TRBD1 (6 bases). The CDR3 loop spans 15 amino acids. CDR1 SGHRS and CDR2 YFSETQ come from the germline V gene. The V and J ends lost 3 bases and 6 bases respectively, with 15 bases between them. The DNA of the CDR3 is TGCGCCAGCAGCTCCTACGCAGGGGCGGCCGGGGAGCTGTTTTTT. As protein: CASSSYAGAAGELFF.